Sequencing of this T cell receptor (beta chain) was carried out in a study of T cell therapy after organ transplantation. Study outcomes and limitations: Nonresponder repertoires showed strong pretherapy expansions, barely changing post-therapy.

Details on this clone: No antigen is known for it.

The ends were cut back, 2 bases at V and 2 bases at J, with 6 bases in the middle. Germline CDR1 MNHEY, CDR2 SVGAGI. This CDR3 is 13 amino acids long. Here immunoSEQ multiplex PCR was the method, and the copy in TCRdb shows in-frame clones only, minus some. The profile shows about 48,000 clones, less than 95% of them singletons. The sequencing used CD8+ T cells from blood, collected before autologous CMV-specific T cell therapy. This chain connects TRBV6-5 to TRBJ1-2; a weak D match, TRBD1 (5 bases). This receptor was taken from a human patient who had received a solid organ transplant and had CMV disease. CDR3 nucleotides: TGTGCCAGCAGTTACGAGGGGAACTATGGCTACACCTTC. This gives the protein CASSYEGNYGYTF.